Shown below are 12 T cell receptor beta chains from a single sample sequenced in a study of somatic mutations in cytotoxic T cells in rheumatoid arthritis. Libraries were prepared by immunoSEQ multiplex PCR; TCRdb keeps only in-frame clonotypes and omits some of them. In the table there are some 17,000 clones, about 80% of which are singletons. Sequencing was done on a sample of CD8+ T cells sorted from blood. These TCRs come from an adult with rheumatoid arthritis.

The V gene is TRBV30, the J gene TRBJ1-1; D ambiguous. Between the trimmed V and J ends, which lost 2 bases and 1 base, there was a span of 8 bases. CDR1 is GTSNPN and CDR2 is SVGIG in the germline V gene (reference sequence). This CDR3 comprises 13 residues. Written as DNA, the CDR3 is TGTGCCTGGAGTCGGCAGAAGAACACTGAAGCTTTCTTT. This gives the protein CAWSRQKNTEAFF.

The V gene is TRBV7-9, the J gene TRBJ2-3; no clear D. The germline gives CDR1 SEHNR, CDR2 FQNEAQ (reference sequence). The V end was cut by 2 bases, the J end by 6 bases, with 6 bases between. This CDR3 spans 12 amino acids. CDR3 sequence: CASSLNWDTQYF. The CDR3 bases are TGTGCCAGCAGCTTAAACTGGGATACGCAGTATTTT.

This clone was picked up a small number of times. J is TRBJ2-7 and V is TRBV7-2, with 9 bases lining up with TRBD2. The CDR3 runs to 15 residues. CDR1 is SGHTA and CDR2 is FQGNSA in the germline V gene. The junction had 8 bases not matched to a gene; V was cut back by 1 base and J by 7 bases. The CDR3: CASSLVAGGLAEQYF. CDR3 DNA: TGTGCCAGCAGCTTAGTCGCGGGAGGGCTTGCGGAGCAGTACTTC.

The rearrangement uses TRBV10-2 and TRBJ1-1; no definite D call. The CDR3 runs 13 residues. Trimming removed 0 bases at V and 1 base at J, with 3 bases between. From germline, CDR1 is WSHSY and CDR2 SAAADI. The DNA of the CDR3 is TGCGCCAGCAGTGAGTCCCGGAACACTGAAGCTTTCTTT. It specifies CASSESRNTEAFF.

This sequence joins TRBV10-2 and TRBJ2-5; 7 bases align to TRBD1. Unmatched junction bases numbered 14, after V lost 5 bases and J lost 5 bases. The CDR3 is 16 amino acids. Per the germline V gene, CDR1 is WSHSY and CDR2 is SAAADI. Written as DNA, the CDR3 is TGCGCCAGCAGTCTAGTACAGGGGACCCTGGGGGAGACCCAGTACTTC. Protein: CASSLVQGTLGETQYF.

The genes are TRBV27 and TRBJ1-5, with 8 bases that match TRBD1. This CDR3 contains 13 residues. V lost 5 bases, J lost 9 bases, and 6 bases stayed unmatched. Per the germline V gene, CDR1 is MNHEY and CDR2 is SMNVEV (reference sequence). This CDR3 reads CASSGTGLGPQHF. DNA for the CDR3: TGTGCCAGCAGTGGGACAGGCCTCGGGCCCCAGCATTTT.

The chain uses TRBV2 and TRBJ2-3; D gene uncertain. V was pared by 0 bases and J by 3 bases, with 7 bases between. Germline loops: CDR1 SNHLY, CDR2 FYNNEI. CDR3 size: 14 residues. In DNA form, the CDR3 reads TGTGCCAGCAGTGAAGCGTCTGGTACAGATACGCAGTATTTT. Encoded protein: CASSEASGTDTQYF.

The chain has TRBV21-1 and TRBJ1-4; the listed D gene, TRBD1, was not tested against the DNA. TRBV21-1 is designated a pseudogene. The CDR3 runs to 15 residues. The CDR3, as DNA: TGTGCCAGCAGCAAAAGAGGGGCAGGGGAAGAAAAACTGTTTTTT. Protein: CASSKRGAGEEKLFF.

CDR3 bases: TGTGCCAGCAGCACCTCGGGTTTCGGGCAGTTCTTC. Translation gives CASSTSGFGQFF. V gene TRBV7-9 combines with J gene TRBJ2-1; the D is unclear. The CDR3 sequence is 12 residues long. V shed 5 bases and J shed 12 bases, with 14 bases lying between them. Germline assignment: CDR1 SEHNR and CDR2 FQNEAQ (reference sequence).

Only a few counts were recorded for this clone. V is TRBV4-1 and J is TRBJ2-3; D is unresolved. The CDR3 extends over 13 amino acids. Germline V CDR1 and CDR2: MGHRA, YSYEKL. V lost 5 bases and J lost 4, with 10 bases in between. CDR3 in amino acids: CASSSTWADTQYF. DNA of the CDR3: TGCGCCAGCAGCTCAACTTGGGCAGATACGCAGTATTTT.

The V and J genes are TRBV7-6 and TRBJ1-1, with TRBD1 identical over 8 bases. The trim removed 5 bases at V and 5 bases at J, leaving 10 bases unmatched. Germline CDR1 and CDR2: SGHVS and FNYEAQ. The CDR3 contains 15 residues. As DNA, the CDR3 is TGTGCCAGCAGCCTTAACAGGGGGGAAGAAACTGAAGCTTTCTTT. Translated: CASSLNRGEETEAFF.

This chain links TRBV11-2 with TRBJ2-5, with 7 bases that match TRBD1. CDR1 SGHAT and CDR2 FQNNGV come from the germline V gene. The CDR3 consists of 14 residues. Trimming cost V 5 bases and J 2 bases; bases outside gene matches: 5. The CDR3 bases are TGTGCCAGCAGCCAGACAGGGATACAAGAGACCCAGTACTTC. Translation gives CASSQTGIQETQYF. The full variable domain, in which reference TRBV11-2 and TRBJ2-5 provide the parts outside the CDR3, is EAGVAQSPRYKIIEKRQSVAFWCNPISGHATLYWYQQILGQGPKLLIQFQNNGVVDDSQLPKDRFSAERLKGVDSTLKIQPAKLEDSAVYLCASSQTGIQETQYFGPGTRLLVL.